The 5 T cell receptor beta chains below come from one sample, sequenced in a study of blood T cell repertoires in COVID-19 (dated by TCRdb to 2019 to 2021). The library relied on the immunoSEQ multiplex PCR assay. TCRdb obtained this table from immuneACCESS and retained in-frame rearrangements with V and J assigned. These tables miss some clones; where compared with another copy, unresolved V genes account for less than half of the shortfall, and the remainder is unexplained. The sample contains over 60,000 clones, around nine tenths of them found a single time. The ten largest clones represent under 1.3% of the sample. Sequencing was done on a sample of peripheral blood. These receptors came from a man aged 70-80 years with acute or convalescent COVID-19.

The chain is built from TRBV6-1 and TRBJ1-2; 7 bases map to TRBD1. The CDR3 consists of 14 residues. Germline CDR1 MNHNS, CDR2 SASEGT. Trimming cost V 2 bases and J 13 bases; bases outside gene matches: 13. The CDR3 sequence: CASSEIKENRGVTF. CDR3 DNA sequence: TGTGCCAGCAGTGAAATTAAGGAGAACAGGGGAGTCACCTTC.

The table lists this clone with a few counts. This chain joins TRBV5-1 and TRBJ2-6; 9 bases are a match to TRBD1. This CDR3 region has 16 residues. V shed 4 bases and J 2 bases; nucleotides not matched to a gene: 4. Germline values: CDR1 SGHRS, CDR2 YFSETQ. The CDR3 region is CASSPTGGAGANVLTF. The CDR3 nucleotides are TGCGCCAGCAGCCCTACAGGGGGCGCTGGGGCCAACGTCCTGACTTTC.

The chain carries TRBV19 and TRBJ2-3; TRBD2 aligns across 11 bases. The CDR3 length is 14 residues. V shed 6 bases and J 5 bases; nucleotides not matched to a gene: 4. CDR1 LNHDA and CDR2 SQIVND come from the germline V gene (reference sequence). The CDR3 reads CASRILAGGDTQYF. CDR3 nucleotide sequence: TGTGCCAGTAGGATCCTAGCGGGAGGAGATACGCAGTATTTT.

The chain is built from TRBV6-2 or TRBV6-3 and TRBJ1-4, with 7 bases lining up with TRBD1. V lost 0 bases and J lost 2; bases outside the gene matches: 6. The CDR3 loop spans 17 amino acids. CDR1 is MNHEY, CDR2 SVGEGT, per germline. This CDR3 reads CASSYSDRAPTNEKLFF. In DNA form, the CDR3 reads TGTGCCAGCAGTTACTCTGACAGGGCTCCGACTAATGAAAAACTGTTTTTT.

The J gene is TRBJ2-5, the V gene TRBV3-1 (or the pseudogene TRBV3-2); D is perhaps TRBD1 (6 bases). The CDR3 contains 12 residues. CDR1 is LGHDT, CDR2 YNNKEL, per germline (reference sequence). Between the trimmed V and J ends, which lost 3 bases and 4 bases, there was a span of 6 bases. CDR3 DNA: TGTGCCAGCAGCCAGGACAGAGAGACCCAGTACTTC. It is translated as CASSQDRETQYF.